This entry lists 10 T cell receptor beta chains sequenced from one sample in a study of CD8 T cells in ankylosing spondylitis. The study, taken as a whole, reports: A motif in TCR beta, a set of 8 or 9 highly homologous variants, appeared characteristic of ankylosing spondylitis blood.

TCRdb reanalysed the 5' RACE reads using MiXCR and keeps one entry per CDR3 protein. The table has about 700,000 distinct CDR3 sequences, over 15% seen once. These receptors have no identified antigens. Sequencing was done on a sample of blood, either unsorted or a sorted T cell fraction (not recorded which). The receptors were sampled from a male donor with ankylosing spondylitis.

The rearrangement links TRBV12-3 or TRBV12-4 to TRBJ2-7, with D possibly being TRBD1 (6 bases). This CDR3 comprises 13 residues. V was shortened by 8 bases and J by 6 bases, with 17 bases between the two germline ends. The CDR3, as DNA: TGTGCCAGCGGACAGAAGGTAGGAGGCGAGCAGTACTTC. This translates into CASGQKVGGEQYF.

This clonotype occurred a few times. The junction does not match germline at one end; this may be a read error. V gene TRBV20-1 combines with J gene TRBJ2-5; 13 bases are a match to TRBD2. Germline V gene lookup returns CDR1 DFQATT and CDR2 SNEGSKA (reference sequence). The CDR3 is 15 amino acids. The CDR3 DNA is TGCAGTGCTAGATCTAAAGGACTAGCGGGAGAGGCCCAGTACTTC. It codes for CSARSKGLAGEAQYF.

This clonotype was detected a few times. The chain uses TRBV27 and TRBJ2-2; 9 bases line up with TRBD1. The length of the CDR3 is 18 residues. The V segment lost 3 bases and the J segment 1 base; nucleotides outside the gene matches: 9. Germline assignment: CDR1 MNHEY and CDR2 SMNVEV (reference sequence). CDR3 in amino acids: CASSFIVDRGGNTGELFF. The DNA of the CDR3 is TGTGCCAGCAGTTTCATAGTCGACAGGGGGGGGAACACCGGGGAGCTGTTTTTT.

V is TRBV7-2 and J is TRBJ1-1, with D possibly TRBD1 on 5 matching bases. Looked up from germline, CDR1 is SGHTA and CDR2 is FQGNSA. Trimming pared 7 bases from V and 3 bases from J, leaving 15 bases between. This CDR3 comprises 14 residues. The chain's CDR3 is CASKVRGADTEAFF. In DNA, the CDR3 is TGTGCCAGCAAGGTGAGGGGCGCTGACACTGAAGCTTTCTTT.

This clonotype turned up a few times. This sequence joins TRBV12-5 and TRBJ1-5; 9 bases map to TRBD1. Per germline, CDR1 LGHNT and CDR2 FRNRAP. V gave up 4 bases and J gave up 6 bases; unmatched junction bases: 4. This CDR3 region has 14 residues. The CDR3 sequence is CASGSGQGSQPQHF. Written as DNA, the CDR3 is TGTGCTAGTGGTTCCGGACAGGGGAGTCAGCCCCAGCATTTT.

CDR3 region: CASLLGQGFNEQFF. Written as DNA, the CDR3 is TGTGCCAGCCTCCTGGGACAGGGATTCAATGAGCAGTTCTTC. V and J are TRBV7-9 and TRBJ2-1; the match to TRBD1 covers 9 bases. J lost 6 bases, V lost 8 bases, and 8 bases had no gene match. The CDR3 runs 14 residues. Germline CDR1 reads SEHNR; CDR2 reads FQNEAQ (reference sequence).

This sequence joins TRBV7-9 and TRBJ2-3, with D perhaps assigned TRBD1 or TRBD2 (5 bases each). Trimming pared 3 bases from V and 2 bases from J, leaving 18 bases between. The CDR3 is 17 amino acids. Germline lookup yields CDR1 SEHNR and CDR2 FQNEAQ (reference sequence). The CDR3 nucleotides read TGTGCCAGCAGCTTGTTGGGACCTATCCCCCTCACAGATACGCAGTATTTT. Amino acids: CASSLLGPIPLTDTQYF. Full variable domain (rest looked up from reference TRBV7-9 and TRBJ2-3): DTGVSQNPRHKITKRGQNVTFRCDPISEHNRLYWYRQTLGQGPEFLTYFQNEAQLEKSRLLSDRFSAERPKGSFSTLEIQRTEQGDSAMYLCASSLLGPIPLTDTQYFGPGTRLTVL.

In DNA, the CDR3 is TGTGCCAGCAGATATTCGACAGTCGATATCTACTACGAGCAGTACTTC. As protein: CASRYSTVDIYYEQYF. J is TRBJ2-7 and V is TRBV6-5; a weak D match, TRBD1 (5 bases). V shed 6 bases and J shed 3 bases, with 21 bases lying between them. Germline CDR1 MNHEY, CDR2 SVGAGI. The CDR3 loop spans 16 amino acids.

J is TRBJ1-6 and V is TRBV20-1; 8 nucleotides line up with TRBD1. The CDR3 extends over 15 amino acids. V shed 0 bases and J 7 bases; nucleotides not matched to a gene: 5. CDR1 and CDR2 (germline): DFQATT, SNEGSKA (reference sequence). The CDR3 sequence: CSARDLDRVNSPLHF. CDR3 nucleotide sequence: TGCAGTGCTAGAGATCTGGACAGGGTGAATTCACCCCTCCACTTT.

The rearrangement uses TRBV2 and TRBJ1-1, with 12 bases fitting TRBD1. Looked up from germline, CDR1 is SNHLY and CDR2 is FYNNEI. After removal of 4 bases from V and 5 bases from J, the junction contained 8 bases not matched to a gene. CDR3 length: 16 amino acids. The CDR3 DNA reads as TGTGCCAGCAGTGGGGCGGGACAGGGGGCTTGGACTGAAGCTTTCTTT. Protein sequence: CASSGAGQGAWTEAFF.